A single sample is the source of the 13 T cell receptor beta chains below, sequenced in a study of blood T cell repertoires in COVID-19. Libraries were prepared by immunoSEQ multiplex PCR; TCRdb keeps only in-frame clonotypes and omits some of them. The data hold under 150,000 clones, with 84% observed a single time. Sequenced sample: peripheral blood. These receptors originate from a woman aged 40 to 50 with acute or convalescent COVID-19.

The rearrangement links TRBV27 to TRBJ1-6; 11 bases align to TRBD1. This CDR3 region has 15 residues. The V gene end was trimmed by 6 bases and the J gene end by 9 bases; junction bases not matched to a gene: 7. CDR1 and CDR2 (germline): MNHEY, SMNVEV (reference sequence). For the CDR3, the DNA is TGTGCCAGCAGGGCCGGACAGGGGGCTCGTTCACCCCTCCACTTT. Its protein is CASRAGQGARSPLHF.

The genes are TRBV7-9 and TRBJ1-5, with a possible D match to TRBD1 (5 bases). The CDR3 spans 12 residues. CDR1 and CDR2 from the germline V gene are SEHNR and FQNEAQ (reference sequence). V lost 7 bases and J 3 bases, leaving 7 bases between the germline ends. In DNA, the CDR3 is TGTGCCAGCAAGGACAACAATCAGCCCCAGCATTTT. Translated: CASKDNNQPQHF.

The gene calls are TRBV21-1 and TRBJ1-2; the DNA was not used to check the table's D call, TRBD1. TRBV21-1 represents a pseudogene. This CDR3 contains 12 residues. The CDR3 is CASSSIQGAPPF. Here the CDR3 DNA reads TGTGCCAGCAGCAGCATCCAGGGTGCCCCCCCCTTC.

This chain joins TRBV19 and TRBJ1-5; a weak D match, TRBD1 (6 bases). The CDR3 covers 14 residues. The germline V gene encodes CDR1 LNHDA and CDR2 SQIVND (reference sequence). Between the trimmed V and J ends, which lost 6 bases and 6 bases, there was a span of 15 bases. This CDR3 is CASRASGETQPQHF. CDR3 nucleotide sequence: TGTGCCAGTAGGGCGTCAGGGGAGACTCAGCCCCAGCATTTT.

The chain combines TRBV19 with TRBJ1-4; D is undetermined. Germline-derived CDR1 and CDR2 are LNHDA and SQIVND (reference sequence). The CDR3 is made up of 15 amino acids. V was pared by 2 bases and J by 8 bases, with 15 bases between. CDR3: CASSISARGGEKLFF. CDR3 DNA: TGTGCCAGTAGTATAAGCGCCCGCGGAGGGGAAAAACTGTTTTTT.

The gene calls are TRBV19 and TRBJ2-7, with 9 nucleotides matching TRBD1. V lost 4 bases to trimming and J lost 0 bases; unmatched junction nucleotides: 4. The germline V gene encodes CDR1 LNHDA and CDR2 SQIVND (reference sequence). The CDR3 spans 15 residues. DNA for the CDR3: TGTGCCAGTAGTACGACAGGGGGGAGCTCCTACGAGCAGTACTTC. This sequence encodes CASSTTGGSSYEQYF.

The V gene is TRBV5-4, the J gene TRBJ2-1, with a tentative D call TRBD1 (5 bases). Germline CDR1 is SGHNT and CDR2 is YYREEE (reference sequence). This CDR3 spans 14 amino acids. Trimming removed 3 bases at V and 9 bases at J, with 16 bases between. The CDR3 nucleotides are TGTGCCAGCAGCTACGCGACACCTCAGGGTGAGCAGTTCTTC. It encodes CASSYATPQGEQFF.

This clone showed up just once. The V call is TRBV12-3 or TRBV12-4, the J call TRBJ2-7, with no clear D. The CDR3 runs to 13 residues. V lost 8 bases, J lost 2 bases, and 13 bases lay in between. Written as DNA, the CDR3 is TGTGCCAGCCGGATAGGCGGAACCTACGAGCAGTACTTC. This codes for CASRIGGTYEQYF.

The chain carries TRBV11-2 and TRBJ1-1, with D possibly matching TRBD1 (5 bases). Trimming left V 3 bases short and J 5 bases short, with 10 bases between. Germline-derived CDR1 and CDR2 are SGHAT and FQNNGV. This CDR3 has 13 amino acids. CDR3 in amino acids: CASSFWGGTEAFF. CDR3 bases: TGTGCCAGCAGCTTTTGGGGGGGTACTGAAGCTTTCTTT.

This chain uses TRBV19 with TRBJ1-2; D might be TRBD1 (6 bases). From germline, CDR1 is LNHDA and CDR2 SQIVND (reference sequence). V was trimmed by 4 bases and J by 2 bases, leaving 20 bases between them. The CDR3 runs 17 residues. Here the CDR3 reads CASSRVPGVSVNYGYTF. In DNA, the CDR3 is TGTGCCAGTAGTAGGGTCCCAGGGGTTAGCGTGAACTATGGCTACACCTTC.

CDR3 sequence: CASSPGGNQPQHF. The CDR3 DNA reads as TGTGCCAGTAGCCCGGGGGGCAATCAGCCCCAGCATTTT. This rearrangement joins TRBV19 to TRBJ1-5, with TRBD1 as a possible D gene (5 bases). CDR3 size: 13 residues. Germline-derived CDR1 and CDR2 are LNHDA and SQIVND (reference sequence). V gave up 6 bases and J gave up 2 bases, with 8 bases separating them.

The V call is TRBV7-9, the J call TRBJ1-6; D may be TRBD1 (5 bases). Trimming took 5 bases from V and 0 from J, leaving 11 bases between them. CDR3 length: 16 amino acids. Germline V gene lookup returns CDR1 SEHNR and CDR2 FQNEAQ (reference sequence). CDR3 region: CASSRRQSSYNSPLHF. DNA of the CDR3: TGTGCCAGCAGCCGGCGACAGAGCTCCTATAATTCACCCCTCCACTTT. Variable domain in full (rest from reference TRBV7-9 and TRBJ1-6): DTGVSQNPRHKITKRGQNVTFRCDPISEHNRLYWYRQTLGQGPEFLTYFQNEAQLEKSRLLSDRFSAERPKGSFSTLEIQRTEQGDSAMYLCASSRRQSSYNSPLHFGNGTRLTVT.

The chain carries TRBV30 and TRBJ2-7, with 7 positions matching TRBD1. Germline CDR1 and CDR2: GTSNPN and SVGIG (reference sequence). V was clipped by 0 bases and J by 1 base; unmatched bases: 3. The CDR3 covers 14 residues. As DNA, the CDR3 is TGTGCCTGGAGTGTCGGGACAGCTTCCTACGAGCAGTACTTC. This encodes CAWSVGTASYEQYF.